The rows below give T cell receptor beta chains drawn from one sample of a study of T cells in Graves' hyperthyroidism and ophthalmopathy. TCRdb recomputed calls from the multiplex PCR reads with MiXCR, one row per CDR3 protein. The sample gives approximately 620,000 distinct CDR3 sequences, about 16% of which show up once; less than 3.5% is in the top ten. The sample comprised blood. The source of these receptors is a woman in her thirties or forties with Graves' ophthalmopathy. The conserved cysteine and the conserved F or W are not part of the CDR3 here. Size is omitted from some rows. Given values are once, few, many or a class for expanded clones.

>many|TRBV18|TRBJ2-1
ASSPRDAGLAEYNEQF
>-|TRBV5-4|TRBJ2-1
ASSPSTSGRSYNEQF
>-|TRBV7-2|TRBJ2-1
ASSLVGGGGNEQF
>-|TRBV6-5|TRBJ1-5
ASSYGPLNQPQH
>-|TRBV24-1|TRBJ2-2
ATSDWQGAELF
>-|TRBV27|TRBJ1-5
ASSSRQGGPQH
>-|TRBV4-1|TRBJ1-2
ASSHPDRESGYT
>many|TRBV30|TRBJ2-5
AWSVGQGGETQY
>few|TRBV7-9|TRBJ2-5
ASSLSLGRWAEETQY
>many|TRBV5-1|TRBJ2-2
ASSFKGQGNTGELF
>few|TRBV7-8|TRBJ2-7
ASTLGGANEQY
>-|TRBV5-1|TRBJ2-3
ASSLDLTGGFSDTQY
>-|TRBV12-3/TRBV12-4|TRBJ1-4
ASSPGQPLGEKLF
>many|TRBV11-2|TRBJ2-5
ASSLARPSQETQY
>many|TRBV5-1|TRBJ2-2
ASSLGLNTGELF
>-|TRBV7-2|TRBJ2-5
ASSQAGRGEETQY
>many|TRBV10-3|TRBJ2-7
AISDRNPYEQY
>-|TRBV20-1|TRBJ2-5
SARDPGRQETQY